Detailed here is one T cell receptor beta chain. This entry belongs to a study of T cell changes during pregnancy in multiple sclerosis. Libraries were prepared by immunoSEQ multiplex PCR; TCRdb keeps only in-frame clonotypes and omits some of them. The sample carries about 53,000 clones, nearly 90% recorded once. This CDR3 has 16 amino acids. Per the germline V gene, CDR1 is PRHDT and CDR2 is FYEKMQ (reference sequence). The V gene end was trimmed by 5 bases and the J gene end by 1 base; junction bases not matched to a gene: 10. V and J are TRBV13 and TRBJ2-7; TRBD2 agrees at 8 bases. The source is a female donor in good health, enrolled as a control in a pregnancy study. The specimen comprised peripheral blood, sampled after pregnancy. CDR3 loop: CASSPPGLENSYEQYF. The CDR3 DNA is TGTGCCAGCAGCCCCCCGGGACTAGAGAATTCCTACGAGCAGTACTTC.